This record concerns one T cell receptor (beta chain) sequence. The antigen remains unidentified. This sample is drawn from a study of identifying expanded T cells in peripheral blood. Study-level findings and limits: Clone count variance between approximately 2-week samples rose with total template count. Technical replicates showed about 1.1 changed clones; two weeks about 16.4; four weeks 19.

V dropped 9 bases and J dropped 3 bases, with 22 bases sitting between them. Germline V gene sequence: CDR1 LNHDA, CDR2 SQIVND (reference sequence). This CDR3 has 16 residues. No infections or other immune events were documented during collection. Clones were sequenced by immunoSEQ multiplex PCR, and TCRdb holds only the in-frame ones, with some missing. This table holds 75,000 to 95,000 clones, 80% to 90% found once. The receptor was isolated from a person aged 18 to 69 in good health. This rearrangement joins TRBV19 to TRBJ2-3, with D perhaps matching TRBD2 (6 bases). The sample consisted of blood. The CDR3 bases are TGTGCCAGCGCACCTTCCGATGCGGGGAGGACAGATACGCAGTATTTT. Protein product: CASAPSDAGRTDTQYF. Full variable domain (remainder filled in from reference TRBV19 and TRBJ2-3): DGGITQSPKYLFRKEGQNVTLSCEQNLNHDAMYWYRQDPGQGLRLIYYSQIVNDFQKGDIAEGYSVSREKKESFPLTVTSAQKNPTAFYLCASAPSDAGRTDTQYFGPGTRLTVL.